This TCR beta chain was documented in a study of OX40 agonist ivuxolimab in advanced cancers. Across the whole study: Ivuxolimab, an antibody that agonizes OX40 (CD134), was administered to the patients.

As regards this clone: Its antigen is not known. This specimen includes other DNA sequences encoding the same CDR3.

Here immunoSEQ multiplex PCR was the method, and the copy in TCRdb shows in-frame clones only, minus some. The profile shows 65,000 to 90,000 clones, over 75% of them singletons. Overall study findings and caveats: The antigen specificity of the peripheral T cells (those that were expanded) was not determined.

Individuals having autoimmune disease history or systemic immunosuppression were not enrolled. The CDR3 runs to 15 residues. V shed 0 bases and J 7 bases; nucleotides not matched to a gene: 8. Germline loops: CDR1 MNHEY, CDR2 SVGAGI. The source of this sequence is an adult with an advanced solid tumor such as melanoma, head and neck, liver or kidney cancer. Sample: CD4+ or CD8+ T cells sorted from blood, taken in a trial of the OX40 agonist ivuxolimab. The rearrangement joins TRBV6-5 to TRBJ2-5, with 7 bases aligning to TRBD2. The CDR3 region is CASSYSSGGSRTQYF. DNA of the CDR3: TGTGCCAGCAGTTACTCTTCGGGCGGGAGTCGGACCCAGTACTTC.